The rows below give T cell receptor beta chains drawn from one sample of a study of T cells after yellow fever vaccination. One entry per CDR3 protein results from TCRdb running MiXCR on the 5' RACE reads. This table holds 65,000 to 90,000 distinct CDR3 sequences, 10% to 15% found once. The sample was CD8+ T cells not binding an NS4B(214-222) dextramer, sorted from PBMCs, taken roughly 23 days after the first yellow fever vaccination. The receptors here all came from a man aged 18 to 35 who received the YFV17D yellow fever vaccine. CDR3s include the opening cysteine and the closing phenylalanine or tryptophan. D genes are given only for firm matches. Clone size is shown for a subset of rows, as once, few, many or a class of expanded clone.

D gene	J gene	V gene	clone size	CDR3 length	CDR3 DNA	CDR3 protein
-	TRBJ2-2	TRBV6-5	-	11	TGTGCCAGCAGTTACTCGGAAGAGCTGTTTTTT	CASSYSEELFF
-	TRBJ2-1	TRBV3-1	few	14	TGTGCCAGCAGCCAAGTCCCACGCTACAATGAGCAGTTCTTC	CASSQVPRYNEQFF
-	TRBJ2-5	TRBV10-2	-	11	TGCGCCAGCAGTGAGTCTAGCGGAAAGTACTTC	CASSESSGKYF
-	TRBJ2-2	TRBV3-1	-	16	TGTGCCAGCAGCCAAGATCTGTGGCAGGCCCCCGGGGAGCTGTTTTTT	CASSQDLWQAPGELFF
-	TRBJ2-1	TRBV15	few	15	TGTGCCACCAGCAGAGATCTGAGGACTCTCGATGAGCAGTTCTTC	CATSRDLRTLDEQFF
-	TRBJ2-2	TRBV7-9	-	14	TGTGCCAGCAGCTACCGGGGCCACACCGGGGAGCTGTTTTTT	CASSYRGHTGELFF
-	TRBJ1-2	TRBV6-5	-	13	TGTGCCAGCAGTTCAGCTCCTAACTATGGCTACACCTTC	CASSSAPNYGYTF
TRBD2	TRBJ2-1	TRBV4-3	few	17	TGCGCCAGCAGCCAAGAAGTCCCCCTAGCGGACTACAATGAGCAGTTCTTC	CASSQEVPLADYNEQFF
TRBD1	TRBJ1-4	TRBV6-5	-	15	TGTGCCAGCAGTTACCCTGGACAGGCCGGTGAAAAACTGTTTTTT	CASSYPGQAGEKLFF
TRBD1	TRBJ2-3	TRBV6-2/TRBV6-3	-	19	TGTGCCAGCAGTTACTCGACCCTCACGGGACAGGGGAAAACAGATACGCAGTATTTT	CASSYSTLTGQGKTDTQYF
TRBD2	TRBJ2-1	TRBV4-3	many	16	TGCGCCAGCAGCCAAGAAGTTGCGGGGGTTTTGGGTGAGCAGTTCTTC	CASSQEVAGVLGEQFF
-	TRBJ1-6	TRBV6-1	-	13	TGTGCCAGCAGCACAGGGTCCAATTCACCCCTCCACTTT	CASSTGSNSPLHF
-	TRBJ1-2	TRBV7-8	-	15	TGTGCCAGCAGCCCGATCCCGCTGAGGGCCCATGGCTACACCTTC	CASSPIPLRAHGYTF
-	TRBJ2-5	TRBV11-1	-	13	TGTGCCAGCAGCTTTTCGGGAGAAGAGACCCAGTACTTC	CASSFSGEETQYF
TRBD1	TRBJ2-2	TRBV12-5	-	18	TGTGCTAGTGGTTTCCTCCTCGACAGGGGAGGCGACACCGGGGAGCTGTTTTTT	CASGFLLDRGGDTGELFF
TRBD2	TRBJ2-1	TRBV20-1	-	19	TGCAGTGCTAAAGGGGATGGTAGCGGGGGGGCTCTCGGGTACAATGAGCAGTTCTTC	CSAKGDGSGGALGYNEQFF
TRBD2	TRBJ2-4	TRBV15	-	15	TGTGCCACCAGCAGGGATCGGGGGGTGGCAAACATTCAGTACTTC	CATSRDRGVANIQYF
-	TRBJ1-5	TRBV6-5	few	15	TGTGCCAGCAGTTACCCCCTCGAAGGGAATCAGCCCCAGCATTTT	CASSYPLEGNQPQHF
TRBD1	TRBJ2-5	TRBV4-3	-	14	TGCGCCAGCAGCCCGGACAGGGGCCAAGAGACCCAGTACTTC	CASSPDRGQETQYF
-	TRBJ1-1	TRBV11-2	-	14	TGTGCCAGCAGCTTAGCGGGAGGCGACACTGAAGCTTTCTTT	CASSLAGGDTEAFF
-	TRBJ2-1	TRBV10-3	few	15	TGTGCCATCAGTGAGACTAAGACAGTGTACAATGAGCAGTTCTTC	CAISETKTVYNEQFF
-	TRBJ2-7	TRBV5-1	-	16	TGCGCCAGCAGCGTGCCCCCCCAGCTCGGGGGATCCGAGCAGTACTTC	CASSVPPQLGGSEQYF
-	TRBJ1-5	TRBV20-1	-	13	TGCAGTGCCAGACGGTATAGCAATCAGCCCCAGCATTTT	CSARRYSNQPQHF
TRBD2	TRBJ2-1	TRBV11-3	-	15	TGTGCCAGCAGCTTGGAGACTAGCGCGCTTGACGGGCAGTTCTTC	CASSLETSALDGQFF
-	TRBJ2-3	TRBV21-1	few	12	TGTGCAAACCGGGGGCGAACAGATACGCAGTATTTT	CANRGRTDTQYF
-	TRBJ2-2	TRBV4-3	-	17	TGCGCCAGCAGCCAAGCCTGGCAGGGGATGAACACCGGGGAGCTGTTTTTT	CASSQAWQGMNTGELFF